These 14 T cell receptor beta chains originate from one sample sequenced in a study of T cells in Graves' hyperthyroidism and ophthalmopathy (dated by TCRdb to the late 2010s). Libraries came from multiplex PCR. Sequencing was performed on an Illumina HiSeq 2000. Amplification of TCR beta CDR3 regions was carried out from RNA transcripts. The first round of RT-PCR for the TCR CDR3 was performed with the HTBI primer set and the Qiagen OneStep RT-PCR kit. Using fastp at Q25 and MiXCR, TCRdb reprocessed the public reads and kept productive beta chains. Each CDR3 protein appears once, grouped with its most common genes and DNA. The sample table shows around 490,000 distinct CDR3 sequences, and just under 20% are seen once. The leading ten clones occupy 47% of the sample. Sequenced sample: blood. The receptor set was obtained from a man in his forties or fifties with Graves' ophthalmopathy.

This clonotype was recorded a few times. This rearrangement joins TRBV6-1 to TRBJ2-5, with TRBD2 matching over 14 bases. The CDR3 is 17 amino acids. Trimming cost V 5 bases and J 4 bases; bases outside gene matches: 9. Germline CDR1 and CDR2: MNHNS and SASEGT. In DNA, the CDR3 is TGTGCCAGCAGTTACCCCCCCGGACTAGCGGGGGGAGAGACCCAGTACTTC. It translates to CASSYPPGLAGGETQYF.

V gene TRBV6-1 combines with J gene TRBJ1-5; 7 nucleotides align to TRBD1. Trimming cost V 5 bases and J 6 bases; bases outside gene matches: 7. In germline, CDR1 is MNHNS, CDR2 SASEGT. The CDR3 is 14 residues long. For the CDR3, the DNA is TGTGCCAGCAGTATGGGAGGGGGCCCTCAGCCCCAGCATTTT. Its protein is CASSMGGGPQPQHF.

The chain is built from TRBV27 and TRBJ2-2, with D unclear. There are 17 residues in the CDR3. The V gene's germline CDR1 is MNHEY and CDR2 SMNVEV (reference sequence). V lost 2 bases, J lost 0 bases, and 13 bases lay in between. CDR3 loop: CASSLRQMGANTGELFF. The DNA of the CDR3 is TGTGCCAGCAGTTTACGGCAGATGGGTGCGAACACCGGGGAGCTGTTTTTT.

This clonotype was picked up a small number of times. The CDR3 DNA is TGTGCCAGCAGCCCCATAGCGGGGGGCCTATCCTACGAGCAGTACTTC. This sequence encodes CASSPIAGGLSYEQYF. This rearrangement joins TRBV7-6 to TRBJ2-7, with 10 bases matching TRBD2. Trimming took 5 bases from V and 1 from J; bases not matched to a gene: 8. The CDR3 contains 16 residues. The germline gives CDR1 SGHVS, CDR2 FNYEAQ.

This chain joins TRBV7-8 and TRBJ2-5; D remains unclear. Trimming took off 6 bases at V and 2 bases at J, with 13 bases between the two ends. This CDR3 is 14 amino acids long. Per the germline V gene, CDR1 is SGHVS and CDR2 is FQNEAQ. CDR3: CASSWATPQETQYF. The CDR3 coding sequence is TGTGCCAGCAGTTGGGCCACCCCACAAGAGACCCAGTACTTC.

This rearrangement joins TRBV28 to TRBJ1-5; D not resolved. The CDR3 is 11 amino acids. The germline gives CDR1 MDHEN, CDR2 SYDVKM. With 10 bases removed from V and 7 bases from J, the gap between germline ends came to 11 bases. The CDR3 here is CATSKGQPQHF. The CDR3 coding sequence is TGTGCCACCTCTAAAGGGCAGCCCCAGCATTTT.

This clonotype was observed a few times. The rearrangement links TRBV20-1 to TRBJ1-2, with TRBD1 matching over 7 bases. Germline-derived CDR1 and CDR2 are DFQATT and SNEGSKA (reference sequence). J lost 8 bases, V lost 2 bases, and 11 bases had no gene match. The CDR3 sequence is 14 residues long. CDR3 amino acids: CSARPPDRSDGYTF. DNA for the CDR3: TGCAGTGCTAGACCCCCGGACAGGTCTGACGGCTACACCTTC.

The V and J genes are TRBV13 and TRBJ2-5, with D possibly matching TRBD1 (6 bases). There are 15 residues in the CDR3. Germline V gene sequence: CDR1 PRHDT, CDR2 FYEKMQ (reference sequence). Trimming shortened V by 3 bases and J by 4 bases, and 15 bases separated the two germline ends. The CDR3 sequence is CASSFRRDTSETQYF. In nucleotides, the CDR3 is TGTGCCAGCAGCTTTAGAAGGGACACCTCAGAGACCCAGTACTTC.

The sample holds many counts of this clonotype. The gene calls are TRBV7-2 and TRBJ2-5, with D perhaps TRBD1 (5 bases). The CDR3 totals 13 residues. Per the germline V gene, CDR1 is SGHTA and CDR2 is FQGNSA. The V end lost 5 bases, the J end lost 5 bases, and 12 bases lay between the germline ends. The CDR3 sequence: CASSPQVSETQYF. DNA of the CDR3: TGTGCCAGCAGCCCACAGGTTTCGGAGACCCAGTACTTC.

This clonotype was seen repeatedly, ten times or more. V and J are TRBV7-2 and TRBJ2-7, with 10 bases that match TRBD2. Germline assignment: CDR1 SGHTA and CDR2 FQGNSA. V dropped 1 base and J dropped 0; count of bases not matched to a gene: 6. The CDR3 covers 17 residues. This CDR3 is CASSLEGLAPGSYEQYF. The CDR3 nucleotides read TGTGCCAGCAGCTTAGAGGGACTAGCGCCGGGCTCCTACGAGCAGTACTTC.

The chain recombines TRBV19 with TRBJ1-2, with D possibly TRBD1 on 5 matching bases. This CDR3 is built from 13 residues. Germline CDR1 reads LNHDA; CDR2 reads SQIVND (reference sequence). Trimming cost V 10 bases and J 7 bases, with 19 bases left between them. This chain's CDR3 is CATSPRGAFGYTF. The CDR3 DNA follows: TGTGCCACCTCCCCGCGGGGCGCTTTTGGCTACACCTTC.

The V call is TRBV14, the J call TRBJ1-4; D call uncertain. Germline V gene data show CDR1 as SGHDN and CDR2 as FVKESK. The CDR3 runs to 15 residues. V dropped 1 base and J dropped 5 bases, with 11 bases sitting between them. CDR3 DNA sequence: TGTGCCAGCAGCCAAGGGGGAAGGGTAAATGAAAAACTGTTTTTT. Translating it yields CASSQGGRVNEKLFF.

This clonotype was detected only a few times. An end of the junction differs from the germline gene, which may be a read error. The chain couples TRBV4-2 to TRBJ2-7; TRBD2 matches at 12 bases. The CDR3 spans 19 residues. Germline V gene lookup returns CDR1 LGHNA and CDR2 YNFKEQ. The CDR3 coding sequence is TGTGCCAGCAGTCAAGTCGCCGGGACTAGCGGGCGCCGCACCTACGAGCAGTACTTC. It yields the protein CASSQVAGTSGRRTYEQYF.

The chain joins TRBV6-1 to TRBJ1-1; 7 nucleotides agree with TRBD1. Germline V gives CDR1 MNHNS, CDR2 SASEGT. The CDR3 has 15 residues. The V and J ends lost 6 bases and 0 bases, in that order; junction bases with no gene match: 7. The CDR3: CASRGQSVMNTEAFF. As DNA, the CDR3 is TGTGCCAGCAGGGGACAGTCCGTTATGAACACTGAAGCTTTCTTT.